A single sample gave rise to the 9 T cell receptor beta chains below, sequenced in a study of circulating and synovial CD4+ cells in juvenile arthritis. TCRdb's table, derived via immunoSEQ multiplex PCR, lists solely in-frame clones and lacks some. The table records 30,000 to 35,000 clones, around 95% of them present only once. The material sequenced was CD4+ T cells from blood. The receptors come from a human donor with juvenile idiopathic arthritis.

This clone appeared a single time. The chain links TRBV5-1 to TRBJ1-2, with D unclear. Trimming cost V 0 bases and J 4 bases, with 13 bases left between them. Germline values: CDR1 SGHRS, CDR2 YFSETQ. The CDR3 is made up of 15 amino acids. The DNA of the CDR3 is TGCGCCAGCAGCTTGGCAGCAGGCCGTGGCTATGGCTACACCTTC. Its protein is CASSLAAGRGYGYTF.

The chain links TRBV6-5 to TRBJ2-7; 8 nucleotides match TRBD2. This CDR3 has 15 residues. Germline V gene lookup returns CDR1 MNHEY and CDR2 SVGAGI. Trimming at V came to 1 base and at J to 3 bases, leaving 5 bases not matched to a gene. The CDR3 DNA follows: TGTGCCAGCAGTTACTGGGCGGGAGGCAGCTACGAGCAGTACTTC. It is translated as CASSYWAGGSYEQYF.

Only one count was recorded for this clone. The gene calls are TRBV7-9 and TRBJ2-2; 10 nucleotides align to TRBD2. With V trimmed by 5 bases and J by 3 bases, 6 bases remained unmatched. This CDR3 has 16 residues. Germline V CDR1 and CDR2: SEHNR, FQNEAQ (reference sequence). The CDR3 loop is CASSPRGLADTGELFF. CDR3 coding DNA: TGTGCCAGCAGCCCCCGTGGACTAGCGGACACCGGGGAGCTGTTTTTT.

CDR3 nucleotide sequence: TGCGCCAGCAGCCAAGAGACGGGGAGATATCAGCCCCAGCATTTT. As protein: CASSQETGRYQPQHF. This chain links TRBV4-1 with TRBJ1-5; unclear D gene. The CDR3 runs 15 residues. Germline V lookup: CDR1 MGHRA, CDR2 YSYEKL. The V and J ends lost 0 bases and 5 bases respectively, with 11 bases between them.

The chain recombines TRBV2 with TRBJ1-1; perhaps TRBD1 as D (5 bases). The germline V gene encodes CDR1 SNHLY and CDR2 FYNNEI. CDR3 length: 13 residues. V lost 6 bases, J lost 4 bases, and 12 bases lay in between. This chain's CDR3 is CASRSQGGTEAFF. CDR3 DNA sequence: TGTGCCAGCAGGTCCCAGGGTGGCACTGAAGCTTTCTTT. The full variable domain, its missing parts supplied by reference TRBV2 and TRBJ1-1, is EPEVTQTPSHQVTQMGQEVILRCVPISNHLYFYWYRQILGQKVEFLVSFYNNEISEKSEIFDDQFSVERPDGSNFTLKIRSTKLEDSAMYFCASRSQGGTEAFFGQGTRLTVV.

This rearrangement joins TRBV18 to TRBJ1-2, with 9 bases identical to TRBD1. This CDR3 has 14 residues. Trimming removed 3 bases from V and 2 bases from J; junction bases left unmatched: 1. CDR1 and CDR2 from the germline V gene are KGHSH and LQKENI. The CDR3 here is CASSPTGGNYGYTF. In DNA form, the CDR3 reads TGTGCCAGCTCACCTACAGGGGGCAACTATGGCTACACCTTC.

The chain combines TRBV7-3 with TRBJ1-1; D is possibly TRBD1 (5 bases). The germline CDR1 and CDR2 sequences are SGHTA and FQGTGA. This CDR3 is built from 14 residues. Trimming removed 4 bases at V and 1 base at J, with 10 bases between. CDR3 residues: CASSSQGSNTEAFF. The CDR3 bases are TGTGCCAGCAGCTCTCAGGGATCGAACACTGAAGCTTTCTTT.

The chain is built from TRBV4-1 and TRBJ2-1; 8 nucleotides line up with TRBD2. V dropped 2 bases and J dropped 2; count of bases not matched to a gene: 5. CDR1 MGHRA and CDR2 YSYEKL come from the germline V gene. The CDR3 is 16 amino acids. CDR3: CASSQPRRGAYNEQFF. As DNA, the CDR3 is TGCGCCAGCAGCCAACCCCGGCGGGGGGCCTACAATGAGCAGTTCTTC.

The CDR3 reads CASSPTGTLNTGELFF. CDR3 bases: TGTGCCAGCAGCCCCACCGGGACTCTAAACACCGGGGAGCTGTTTTTT. The chain couples TRBV7-9 to TRBJ2-2, with D possibly TRBD2 on 6 matching bases. Trimming took 5 bases from V and 2 from J, leaving 15 bases between them. This CDR3 comprises 16 residues. In germline, CDR1 is SEHNR, CDR2 FQNEAQ (reference sequence).